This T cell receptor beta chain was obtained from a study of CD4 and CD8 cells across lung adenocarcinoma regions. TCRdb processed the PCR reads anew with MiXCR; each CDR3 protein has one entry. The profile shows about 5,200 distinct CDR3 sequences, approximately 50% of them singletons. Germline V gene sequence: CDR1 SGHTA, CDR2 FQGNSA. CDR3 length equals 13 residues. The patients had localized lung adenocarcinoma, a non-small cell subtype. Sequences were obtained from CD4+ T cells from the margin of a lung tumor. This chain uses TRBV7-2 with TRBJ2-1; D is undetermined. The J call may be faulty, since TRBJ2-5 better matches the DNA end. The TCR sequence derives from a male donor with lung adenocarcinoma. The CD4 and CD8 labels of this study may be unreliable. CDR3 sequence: CASSLTKAETQYF. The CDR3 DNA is TGTGCCAGCAGCTTAACGAAGGCAGAGACCCAGTACTTC.